The rows below give T cell receptor beta chains drawn from one sample of a study of blood T cell repertoires in COVID-19. The method was immunoSEQ multiplex PCR; TCRdb's version includes in-frame clones alone and lacks a portion of them. The table lists about 33,000 clones, approximately 85% of them singletons, with around 7% in the top ten. Material for sequencing was peripheral blood. Source of these receptors: a human donor in a cohort sampled during active COVID-19. Each CDR3 is given with its conserved first and last residue. The order of the fields is D gene, V gene, clone size, J gene, CDR3 protein, CDR3 DNA. The D gene is left open where the match is weak. Rows give clone size only sometimes, using once, few, many, or a class for an expanded clone.

NA,TRBV11-3,NA,TRBJ2-2,CASSSRRGGSNTGELFF,TGTGCCAGCAGCTCCAGGAGAGGGGGTTCGAACACCGGGGAGCTGTTTTTT
TRBD2,TRBV2,NA,TRBJ2-4,CASRERLAGAKNIQYF,TGTGCCAGCAGGGAGAGACTAGCGGGAGCCAAAAACATTCAGTACTTC
NA,TRBV5-1,NA,TRBJ2-7,CASSLAGASSYEQYF,TGCGCCAGCAGCTTGGCAGGAGCTAGCAGCTACGAGCAGTACTTC
TRBD1,TRBV10-1,NA,TRBJ1-6,CAKPGTEYNSPLHF,TGCGCCAAACCGGGGACAGAGTATAATTCACCCCTCCACTTT
TRBD1,TRBV27,NA,TRBJ1-2,CASSPGQGAQGYTF,TGTGCCAGCAGCCCGGGACAGGGCGCTCAGGGCTACACCTTC
NA,TRBV19,NA,TRBJ1-1,CASSSRQGSTEAFF,TGTGCCAGTAGTTCACGCCAGGGGAGCACTGAAGCTTTCTTT
TRBD1,TRBV7-8,NA,TRBJ1-6,CASSFLGTVNSPLHF,TGTGCCAGCAGCTTTTTAGGGACAGTCAATTCACCCCTCCACTTT
NA,TRBV2,NA,TRBJ2-7,CASSAKGASYEQYF,TGTGCCAGCAGTGCTAAAGGGGCCTCCTACGAGCAGTACTTC
NA,TRBV18,NA,TRBJ1-5,CASSPNPGANQPQHF,TGTGCCAGCTCACCAAATCCAGGGGCAAATCAGCCCCAGCATTTT
TRBD1,TRBV11-2,NA,TRBJ1-4,CASSLGGTAKAEKLFF,TGTGCCAGCAGCTTAGGAGGGACAGCGAAGGCCGAAAAACTGTTTTTT
TRBD1,TRBV5-1,NA,TRBJ2-7,CASSFTGDEQYF,TGCGCCAGCAGCTTTACAGGGGACGAGCAGTACTTC
NA,TRBV9,NA,TRBJ2-3,CASSASGDTQYF,TGTGCCAGCAGCGCCTCGGGGGATACGCAGTATTTT
NA,TRBV2,NA,TRBJ2-1,CASMEEENSYNEQFF,TGTGCCAGCATGGAGGAGGAAAATTCCTACAATGAGCAGTTCTTC
TRBD1,TRBV20-1,once,TRBJ2-5,CSADRGETQYF,TGCAGTGCTGACAGGGGAGAGACCCAGTACTTC
TRBD1,TRBV7-8,NA,TRBJ1-4,CASSPDRVNEKLFF,TGTGCCAGCAGTCCAGACAGGGTAAATGAAAAACTGTTTTTT
NA,TRBV4-1,NA,TRBJ1-1,CASSHRGGEEMNTEAFF,TGCGCCAGCAGCCACCGTGGGGGGGAAGAAATGAACACTGAAGCTTTCTTT
NA,TRBV30,NA,TRBJ1-2,CAFLTGYGYTF,TGTGCCTTCCTTACAGGGTATGGCTACACCTTC
NA,TRBV3-1/TRBV3-2,NA,TRBJ1-1,CASSQVMNTEAFF,TGTGCCAGCAGCCAAGTTATGAACACTGAAGCTTTCTTT
TRBD1,TRBV10-2,NA,TRBJ2-5,CARGQGSQETQYF,TGCGCCAGGGGACAGGGATCCCAAGAGACCCAGTACTTC
NA,TRBV10-3,NA,TRBJ2-3,CAITTDTTDTQYF,TGTGCCATCACGACGGACACCACAGATACGCAGTATTTT
NA,TRBV10-3,NA,TRBJ1-1,CATRNGQKNTEAFF,TGTGCCACAAGAAATGGACAGAAGAACACTGAAGCTTTCTTT
NA,TRBV27,NA,TRBJ2-5,CASSSPSGGEETQYF,TGTGCCAGCAGTTCCCCGAGCGGCGGTGAAGAGACCCAGTACTTC
TRBD2,TRBV11-3,once,TRBJ2-1,CASSLGEGNNEQFF,TGTGCCAGCAGCTTAGGGGAGGGGAACAATGAGCAGTTCTTC
TRBD1,TRBV7-9,NA,TRBJ2-1,CASSPGQVGFYNEQFF,TGTGCCAGCAGCCCCGGACAGGTCGGTTTCTACAATGAGCAGTTCTTC
NA,TRBV5-1,NA,TRBJ2-1,CASSLGDWSSYNEQFF,TGCGCCAGCAGCTTGGGGGACTGGAGCTCCTACAATGAGCAGTTCTTC
NA,TRBV7-9,NA,TRBJ1-1,CASSWGGLNTEAFF,TGTGCCAGCAGCTGGGGGGGATTGAACACTGAAGCTTTCTTT
NA,TRBV7-8,NA,TRBJ2-7,CASSPSSYEQYF,TGTGCCAGCAGCCCCTCCTCCTACGAGCAGTACTTC
NA,TRBV19,NA,TRBJ1-2,CASTQNYGYTF,TGTGCCAGTACCCAGAACTATGGCTACACCTTC
NA,TRBV7-9,NA,TRBJ2-7,CASSLTRGASYEQYF,TGTGCCAGCAGCTTAACCCGGGGGGCCTCCTACGAGCAGTACTTC
TRBD1,TRBV27,NA,TRBJ2-3,CASSLGTATDTQYF,TGTGCCAGCAGTTTAGGGACAGCCACAGATACGCAGTATTTT
TRBD1,TRBV19,NA,TRBJ1-1,CASSGQVNTEAFF,TGTGCCAGTAGCGGACAGGTGAACACTGAAGCTTTCTTT
NA,TRBV19,NA,TRBJ1-2,CASTRTEVLNYGYTF,TGTGCCAGTACCCGGACAGAAGTACTAAACTATGGCTACACCTTC
NA,TRBV13,NA,TRBJ2-1,CASSLRTTYNEQFF,TGTGCCAGCAGCTTAAGAACTACATACAATGAGCAGTTCTTC
TRBD1,TRBV6-5,NA,TRBJ2-7,CASSIRQGGEQYF,TGTGCCAGCAGTATCAGACAGGGCGGCGAGCAGTACTTC
TRBD2,TRBV18,NA,TRBJ2-5,CASSPPRTSGSLYQETQYF,TGTGCCAGCTCACCACCTCGGACTAGCGGGAGTTTGTACCAAGAGACCCAGTACTTC
NA,TRBV5-1,NA,TRBJ2-3,CASSLGGSTDTQYF,TGCGCCAGCAGCTTGGGAGGGAGCACAGATACGCAGTATTTT
NA,TRBV2,NA,TRBJ1-2,CASKGVDYGYTF,TGTGCCAGCAAAGGGGTTGACTATGGCTACACCTTC
TRBD1,TRBV7-6,once,TRBJ1-2,CASSLVGAGGGGYTF,TGTGCCAGCAGTTTAGTGGGGGCAGGGGGAGGTGGCTACACCTTC
TRBD2,TRBV9,NA,TRBJ2-3,CASSGLAVSTDTQYF,TGTGCCAGCAGTGGACTAGCGGTAAGCACAGATACGCAGTATTTT
NA,TRBV5-1,NA,TRBJ1-1,CASSLWTGQLNTEAFF,TGCGCCAGCAGCTTATGGACTGGGCAGCTGAACACTGAAGCTTTCTTT
TRBD1,TRBV28,NA,TRBJ1-5,CASSGGQGDQPQHF,TGTGCCAGCAGTGGGGGACAGGGTGATCAGCCCCAGCATTTT
NA,TRBV7-6,NA,TRBJ1-4,CATRGGTGGTNEKLFF,TGTGCCACCCGGGGGGGTACGGGGGGAACTAATGAAAAACTGTTTTTT
NA,TRBV7-2,NA,TRBJ2-5,CASSLGGQETQYF,TGTGCCAGCAGCTTAGGAGGGCAAGAGACCCAGTACTTC
TRBD1,TRBV2,NA,TRBJ1-2,CASSDLQGIYGYTF,TGTGCCAGCAGTGACCTACAGGGGATCTATGGCTACACCTTC
TRBD1,TRBV7-9,NA,TRBJ2-2,CASSSGTEIAGELFF,TGTGCCAGCAGCTCCGGGACAGAAATAGCCGGGGAGCTGTTTTTT
TRBD2,TRBV24-1,NA,TRBJ2-3,CATKAGGTDTQYF,TGTGCCACCAAGGCGGGGGGGACAGATACGCAGTATTTT